This T cell receptor beta chain appears in the sequencing data of a study of cytomegalovirus exposure and HLA in healthy donors. The PCR employed 60 Vbeta primers together with 13 Jbeta primers. Measured with immunoSEQ multiplex PCR; TCRdb has only the in-frame clones, and not every one. The sample lists 180,000 or so clones, approximately 80% occurring once. The CDR3 sequence is 18 residues long. V trimming: 0 bases; J trimming: 6 bases; junction bases outside the gene matches: 15. Per the germline V gene, CDR1 is SGHNT and CDR2 is YYREEE (reference sequence). Whereas donors were nominally healthy upon sampling, unrecorded immune exposures were probable. As regards this clone: Its antigen is undetermined.

Whole-study findings and limits: Only CMV serostatus was available as immune exposure information. In a later analysis, a genetic analysis reported fewer productive-TCR N-insertions in an Asian-associated ancestry cluster than the cohort average.

The V call is TRBV5-4, the J call TRBJ2-5, with 9 bases aligning to TRBD2. The TCR sequence derives from a man aged 18 to 30 in good health and CMV-seronegative. Specimen: PBMCs. The CDR3 region is CASSLGPPGGRAAKTQYF. The CDR3 DNA is TGTGCCAGCAGCTTGGGGCCCCCAGGCGGGAGGGCCGCTAAGACCCAGTACTTC.